The 18 T cell receptor beta chains reported below all come from one sample, sequenced in a study of response to subunit inactivated influenza vaccine. TCRdb used MiXCR to reprocess the RT-PCR reads, holding one entry per CDR3 protein. The sample lists about 190,000 distinct CDR3 sequences; roughly an eighth were seen once. The sample here was CD8+ T cells sorted from PBMCs, taken roughly 5 days after vaccination. These receptors originate from a man aged 50 to 60 who received an inactivated influenza vaccine.

The chain carries TRBV27 and TRBJ2-1; D is ambiguous. This CDR3 comprises 13 residues. Per germline, CDR1 MNHEY and CDR2 SMNVEV (reference sequence). Trimming removed 4 bases at V and 4 bases at J, with 8 bases between. CDR3 DNA sequence: TGTGCCAGCAGTTGGACGCCTTACAATGAGCAGTTCTTC. Translated, it gives CASSWTPYNEQFF.

This clonotype came up a few times. The gene calls are TRBV6-2 or TRBV6-3 and TRBJ2-7, with D unresolved. V shed 2 bases and J shed 1 base, with 6 bases lying between them. Germline V lookup: CDR1 MNHEY, CDR2 SVGEGT. The CDR3 spans 13 residues. CDR3 protein: CASSYVRSYEQYF. The CDR3 region has the DNA TGTGCCAGCAGTTACGTCAGGTCCTACGAGCAGTACTTC.

This clonotype was found many times. The V call is TRBV28, the J call TRBJ2-7; TRBD2 might be the D (6 bases). In germline, CDR1 is MDHEN, CDR2 SYDVKM. The CDR3 length is 12 residues. The V end was cut by 2 bases, the J end by 5 bases, with 7 bases between. The CDR3 reads CASSLGGNEQYF. The DNA for the CDR3 is TGTGCCAGCAGTTTAGGGGGGAACGAGCAGTACTTC.

This chain joins TRBV5-1 and TRBJ2-3; TRBD1 matches at 7 bases. CDR1 is SGHRS, CDR2 YFSETQ, per germline. Trimming at V came to 1 base and at J to 0 bases, leaving 14 bases not matched to a gene. CDR3 length equals 19 residues. The CDR3 DNA reads TGCGCCAGCAGCTTGACTCTACTAGACAGGGCTACTAGCACAGATACGCAGTATTTT. Translated, it gives CASSLTLLDRATSTDTQYF.

This clonotype was picked up one time. The chain has TRBV15 and TRBJ2-7; 7 positions match TRBD1. V was clipped by 2 bases and J by 0 bases; unmatched bases: 10. Germline V CDR1 and CDR2: LNHNV, YYDKDF (reference sequence). CDR3 size: 17 residues. The CDR3 sequence is CATSRNKGQPDSYEQYF. The CDR3 coding sequence is TGTGCCACCAGCAGAAACAAGGGACAGCCCGACTCCTACGAGCAGTACTTC. The variable domain in full, completed from reference TRBV15 and TRBJ2-7, reads DAMVIQNPRYQVTQFGKPVTLSCSQTLNHNVMYWYQQKSSQAPKLLFHYYDKDFNNEADTPDNFQSRRPNTSFCFLDIRSPGLGDTAMYLCATSRNKGQPDSYEQYFGPGTRLTVT.

This clonotype was observed at least ten times. The J gene is TRBJ1-2, the V gene TRBV28; D possibly corresponds to TRBD1 (5 bases). Germline V gene sequence: CDR1 MDHEN, CDR2 SYDVKM. Trimming took 5 bases from V and 4 from J, leaving 17 bases between them. This CDR3 has 15 residues. The CDR3 nucleotides are TGTGCCAGCAGTCTTTTTACCCCAGGGTCCTATGGCTACACCTTC. Its translation is CASSLFTPGSYGYTF.

This clonotype was observed a handful of times. This chain uses TRBV27 with TRBJ1-1; the D is unclear. Deletions cut 7 bases from V and 3 bases from J, with 12 bases between. CDR1 is MNHEY and CDR2 is SMNVEV in the germline V gene (reference sequence). The CDR3 length is 13 residues. The CDR3 nucleotides are TGTGCCAGCAATGGGCAGGCCGACACTGAAGCTTTCTTT. It translates to CASNGQADTEAFF.

This clonotype was detected many times. CDR3 sequence (DNA): TGCAGCGTTGAAGATGAGGGCGGTGGGTACCACGAGCAGTACTTC. Residues: CSVEDEGGGYHEQYF. The J gene is TRBJ2-7, the V gene TRBV29-1; the D gene is possibly TRBD2 (5 bases). Germline loops: CDR1 SQVTM, CDR2 ANQGSEA. Trimming stripped 0 bases from V and 5 bases from J, with 17 bases between. CDR3 size: 15 residues.

This sequence joins TRBV2 and TRBJ2-7; 7 positions agree with TRBD1. V trimming: 6 bases; J trimming: 3 bases; junction bases outside the gene matches: 11. Germline CDR1 and CDR2: SNHLY and FYNNEI. This CDR3 has 15 residues. The CDR3 loop is CASRAGDSPYYEQYF. CDR3 DNA sequence: TGTGCCAGCAGAGCTGGGGACAGTCCATACTACGAGCAGTACTTC.

This clonotype occurred a few times. The gene calls are TRBV28 and TRBJ2-3; 9 positions match TRBD1. CDR1 is MDHEN and CDR2 is SYDVKM in the germline V gene. V lost 2 bases and J lost 5; bases outside the gene matches: 20. This CDR3 comprises 20 residues. The CDR3 DNA sequence: TGTGCCAGCAGTTTAGGCGGGACAGGGAAAACGAGGGTGGTGAGAGATACGCAGTATTTT. Translated: CASSLGGTGKTRVVRDTQYF.

This clonotype was seen at least ten times. CDR3 sequence reads: CASSYALNTEAFF. Written as DNA, the CDR3 is TGTGCCAGCAGTTACGCCCTGAACACTGAAGCTTTCTTT. The rearrangement joins TRBV6-5 to TRBJ1-1; D remains unclear. The CDR3 length is 13 residues. CDR1 and CDR2 from the germline V gene are MNHEY and SVGAGI. Trimming took 2 bases from V and 0 from J, leaving 4 bases between them.

The chain is built from TRBV27 and TRBJ2-3, with TRBD2 matching over 14 bases. CDR1 is MNHEY, CDR2 SMNVEV, per germline (reference sequence). V lost 3 bases to trimming and J lost 0 bases; unmatched junction nucleotides: 14. The CDR3 has 21 residues. The CDR3 sequence is CASSLNPGLAGGVWSTDTQYF. The CDR3 coding sequence is TGTGCCAGCAGTTTGAACCCCGGACTAGCGGGAGGCGTATGGAGCACAGATACGCAGTATTTT.

This clonotype was picked up a small number of times. The chain links TRBV28 to TRBJ2-2; D remains ambiguous. The CDR3 runs 16 residues. Per the germline V gene, CDR1 is MDHEN and CDR2 is SYDVKM. Trimming shortened V by 3 bases and J by 7 bases, and 18 bases separated the two germline ends. The CDR3 coding sequence is TGTGCCAGCAGTTTCCCCGGGCCCTCTCCGCTCGGGGAGCTGTTTTTT. Its protein product is CASSFPGPSPLGELFF.

This clonotype was recorded a few times. The chain uses TRBV20-1 and TRBJ2-3; D unclear. In germline, CDR1 is DFQATT, CDR2 SNEGSKA (reference sequence). CDR3 size: 13 residues. V was pared by 4 bases and J by 2 bases, with 10 bases between. DNA for the CDR3: TGCAGTGCTACTCTGCCCAACACAGATACGCAGTATTTT. Translation: CSATLPNTDTQYF.

This chain uses TRBV4-3 with TRBJ2-3; D is uncertain. The CDR3 spans 15 residues. Germline V CDR1 and CDR2: LGHNA, YSLEER. Trimming removed 1 base at V and 6 bases at J, with 14 bases between. This CDR3 is CASSQVDFPSDTQYF. The DNA for the CDR3 is TGCGCCAGCAGCCAAGTCGACTTTCCTTCGGATACGCAGTATTTT.

There are a few counts of this clonotype. The chain recombines TRBV6-5 with TRBJ2-3; 7 bases match TRBD2. The ends lost 10 bases at V and 7 bases at J; junction bases unmatched: 8. CDR3 size: 12 residues. In germline, CDR1 is MNHEY, CDR2 SVGAGI. CDR3 DNA sequence: TGTGCCACCCGGGACTACTTGAATACGCAGTATTTT. It specifies CATRDYLNTQYF.

This clonotype was detected a few times. The J gene is TRBJ2-7, the V gene TRBV28, with D possibly being TRBD2 (6 bases). The CDR3 is made up of 17 amino acids. The germline V gene encodes CDR1 MDHEN and CDR2 SYDVKM. With 3 bases removed from V and 2 bases from J, the gap between germline ends came to 20 bases. The DNA of the CDR3 is TGTGCCAGCAGTTTTCTAGCTAGCACGGAGGGGACCTACGAGCAGTACTTC. Amino acid sequence: CASSFLASTEGTYEQYF.

This clonotype was seen at least ten times. V usage is TRBV29-1 and J usage is TRBJ2-1, with 8 bases fitting TRBD2. V was pared by 6 bases and J by 6 bases, with 19 bases of the junction left unmatched. In germline, CDR1 is SQVTM, CDR2 ANQGSEA. This CDR3 is built from 17 residues. CDR3 sequence reads: CSVPKSGGLAQTNEQFF. The CDR3, as DNA: TGCAGCGTACCAAAATCGGGTGGACTAGCCCAAACCAATGAGCAGTTCTTC.